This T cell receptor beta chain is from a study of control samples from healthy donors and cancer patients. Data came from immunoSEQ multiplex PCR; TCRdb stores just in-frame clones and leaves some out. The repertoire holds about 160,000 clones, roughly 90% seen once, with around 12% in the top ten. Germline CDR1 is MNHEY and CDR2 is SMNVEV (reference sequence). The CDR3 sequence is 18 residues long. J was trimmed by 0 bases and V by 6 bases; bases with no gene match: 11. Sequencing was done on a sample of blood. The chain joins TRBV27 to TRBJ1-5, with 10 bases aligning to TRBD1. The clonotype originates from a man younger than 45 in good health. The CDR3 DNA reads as TGTGCCAGCAGCCGGGGAGGACAGGGGGTTTTTAGCAATCAGCCCCAGCATTTT. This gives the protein CASSRGGQGVFSNQPQHF.